The 21 T cell receptor beta chains in this list originate from one sample, sequenced in a study of early T cells in non-severe SARS-CoV-2 infection. TCRdb ran MiXCR on the 5' RACE reads and lists one entry per CDR3 protein. The sample lists about 110,000 distinct CDR3 sequences; around an eighth were seen once. Sequenced: whole blood. These TCRs come from an adult who was a healthcare worker with PCR-confirmed SARS-CoV-2 infection or an uninfected control (not recorded which).

The chain recombines TRBV3-1 with TRBJ1-6, with 7 positions matching TRBD1. V dropped 4 bases and J dropped 13; count of bases not matched to a gene: 10. The V gene's germline CDR1 is LGHDT and CDR2 YNNKEL (reference sequence). This CDR3 comprises 14 residues. The CDR3 DNA is TGTGCCAGCAGCCGCACAGGGGCCCTTTTGCCCCTCCACTTT. The encoded protein is CASSRTGALLPLHF.

V is TRBV11-2 and J is TRBJ2-2, with a tentative D call TRBD2 (5 bases). Trimming took off 5 bases at V and 6 bases at J, with 10 bases between the two ends. Germline V CDR1 and CDR2: SGHAT, FQNNGV. The CDR3 is 13 amino acids. The DNA of the CDR3 is TGTGCCAGCAGCGCACTAGTGGCCGGGGAGCTGTTTTTT. Its translation: CASSALVAGELFF.

The sample holds a few counts of this clonotype. The junction departs from germline at one end; a sequencing error may be responsible. The chain carries TRBV6-1 and TRBJ1-1; no reliable D call. Per germline, CDR1 MNHNS and CDR2 SASEGT. This CDR3 spans 13 amino acids. The CDR3 spells CASSVARATQAFF. CDR3 coding DNA: TGTGCCAGCAGTGTCGCGCGGGCCACTCAAGCTTTCTTT.

The genes are TRBV11-3 and TRBJ2-1; 8 bases are shared with TRBD1. Germline values: CDR1 SGHNT, CDR2 YENEEA. V lost 2 bases, J lost 9 bases, and 12 bases stayed unmatched. The CDR3 runs to 16 residues. The CDR3, as DNA: TGTGCCAGCAGCTTACCAGGGGGCCCCCCGTTGTCTGAGCAGTTCTTC. It yields the protein CASSLPGGPPLSEQFF.

This clonotype was seen at least ten times. The chain joins TRBV11-2 to TRBJ2-1; 10 positions agree with TRBD2. J gave up 6 bases and V 5 bases, and 10 bases lay outside the gene matches. The germline V gene encodes CDR1 SGHAT and CDR2 FQNNGV. The CDR3 has 16 amino acids. CDR3: CASSERLAGGFNEQFF. The DNA for the CDR3 is TGTGCCAGCAGCGAAAGACTAGCGGGTGGATTCAATGAGCAGTTCTTC.

The chain carries TRBV6-1 and TRBJ2-4; TRBD1 matches 8 bases. With V trimmed by 6 bases and J by 2 bases, 12 bases remained unmatched. Germline V gene lookup returns CDR1 MNHNS and CDR2 SASEGT. This CDR3 spans 17 amino acids. The CDR3 nucleotides are TGTGCCAGCAGGCCCCTTGGACAGGGCGAGACCAAAAACATTCAGTACTTC. Encoded protein: CASRPLGQGETKNIQYF.

This clonotype was seen ten or more times. The chain is built from TRBV3-1 and TRBJ1-2, with D tentatively TRBD1 (6 bases). The CDR3 consists of 16 residues. The germline gives CDR1 LGHDT, CDR2 YNNKEL (reference sequence). Trimming removed 0 bases at V and 4 bases at J, with 15 bases between. The CDR3 reads CASSQEGVQGSYGYTF. The CDR3 region has the DNA TGTGCCAGCAGCCAAGAAGGTGTCCAGGGGAGCTATGGCTACACCTTC. The full variable domain, its missing parts supplied by reference TRBV3-1 and TRBJ1-2, is DTAVSQTPKYLVTQMGNDKSIKCEQNLGHDTMYWYKQDSKKFLKIMFSYNNKELIINETVPNRFSPKSPDKAHLNLHINSLELGDSAVYFCASSQEGVQGSYGYTFGSGTRLTVV.

The chain combines TRBV12-3 or TRBV12-4 with TRBJ2-1; D possibly corresponds to TRBD2 (5 bases). V was clipped by 5 bases and J by 3 bases, with 11 bases between them. The CDR3 consists of 14 residues. CDR3 protein: CASSPRTHYNEQFF. The DNA for the CDR3 is TGTGCCAGCAGTCCCCGGACTCACTACAATGAGCAGTTCTTC.

This clonotype was found many times. The chain is built from TRBV24-1 and TRBJ2-3; TRBD2 matches at 12 bases. There are 17 residues in the CDR3. V was clipped by 4 bases and J by 6 bases; unmatched bases: 10. Per the germline V gene, CDR1 is KGHDR and CDR2 is SFDVKD. DNA for the CDR3: TGTGCCACCAGTGACCCCTCCTCTAGCGGGAGGGCCGATACGCAGTATTTT. This gives the protein CATSDPSSSGRADTQYF.

This clonotype occurred many times. The genes are TRBV6-4 and TRBJ2-3; 8 bases are shared with TRBD2. J gave up 2 bases and V 4 bases, and 5 bases lay outside the gene matches. The length of the CDR3 is 15 residues. CDR1 is MRHNA and CDR2 is SNTAGT in the germline V gene. The DNA for the CDR3 is TGTGCCAGCAGTGGTCGGCGGGGGGCCACAGATACGCAGTATTTT. Translated: CASSGRRGATDTQYF.

The table lists this clonotype with many counts. In DNA form, the CDR3 reads TGTGCCAGCAGCTTACGGGGACCTTACAATGAGCAGTTCTTC. Its translation is CASSLRGPYNEQFF. The gene calls are TRBV7-6 and TRBJ2-1; D may match TRBD1 or TRBD2 (5 bases each). The V gene's germline CDR1 is SGHVS and CDR2 FNYEAQ. The CDR3 loop spans 14 amino acids. V was shortened by 2 bases and J by 4 bases, with 9 bases between the two germline ends.

This clonotype was seen only a few times. CDR3 coding DNA: TGTGCCACCAGCAGGGGCGTCACAGGGGATTCCCACAATGAGCAGTTCTTC. As protein: CATSRGVTGDSHNEQFF. V usage is TRBV15 and J usage is TRBJ2-1; 7 bases fit TRBD1. The germline V gene encodes CDR1 LNHNV and CDR2 YYDKDF (reference sequence). This CDR3 comprises 17 residues. The V gene end was trimmed by 3 bases and the J gene end by 5 bases; junction bases not matched to a gene: 13.

Ten or more counts support this clonotype. The chain joins TRBV5-1 to TRBJ1-3, with D hard to call. Germline V lookup: CDR1 SGHRS, CDR2 YFSETQ. V gave up 1 base and J gave up 0 bases, with 14 bases separating them. This CDR3 spans 17 amino acids. CDR3 coding DNA: TGCGCCAGCAGCTTGTTTCCAAATAGGAACTCTGGAAACACCATATATTTT. Its protein is CASSLFPNRNSGNTIYF.

This clonotype was seen a few times. This chain links TRBV12-3 or TRBV12-4 with TRBJ1-1; D uncertain. The CDR3 loop spans 15 amino acids. V gave up 0 bases and J gave up 0 bases, with 8 bases separating them. The CDR3 coding sequence is TGTGCCAGCAGTTTAGCGAGGGTGATGAACACTGAAGCTTTCTTT. Residues: CASSLARVMNTEAFF.

The rearrangement uses TRBV12-3 or TRBV12-4 and TRBJ2-3; TRBD2 agrees at 10 bases. J gave up 3 bases and V 6 bases, and 9 bases lay outside the gene matches. The CDR3 totals 16 residues. The DNA for the CDR3 is TGTGCCAGCAGGCCTACCAGCGGGGGGGGGACAGATACGCAGTATTTT. This sequence encodes CASRPTSGGGTDTQYF.

The rearrangement joins TRBV12-3 or TRBV12-4 to TRBJ1-2, with 9 bases identical to TRBD1. This CDR3 has 15 amino acids. The trim removed 3 bases at V and 3 bases at J, leaving 5 bases unmatched. The CDR3 nucleotides are TGTGCCAGCAGTTTCCCACAGGGGGCAGACTATGGCTACACCTTC. It translates to CASSFPQGADYGYTF.

This clonotype was seen only a few times. The rearrangement links TRBV28 to TRBJ2-7; 10 bases match TRBD2. Unmatched junction bases numbered 9, after V lost 7 bases and J lost 0 bases. CDR1 is MDHEN, CDR2 SYDVKM, per germline. The CDR3 loop spans 16 amino acids. The DNA for the CDR3 is TGTGCCAGCAAAACTAGCGGGGCGCTCATCTCCTACGAGCAGTACTTC. Translated: CASKTSGALISYEQYF.

This clonotype was seen more than once but under ten times. V usage is TRBV6-4 and J usage is TRBJ2-1; 13 bases are shared with TRBD2. Germline CDR1 MRHNA, CDR2 SNTAGT. V was pared by 7 bases and J by 3 bases, with 15 bases of the junction left unmatched. The CDR3 consists of 19 residues. DNA of the CDR3: TGTGCCAGCACCCTGGGAGGGACTAGCGGGACTGAAAGCTACAATGAGCAGTTCTTC. Translating it yields CASTLGGTSGTESYNEQFF.

Written as DNA, the CDR3 is TGTGCCAGCAGCCAAGAACTGCTCAGCGGGCCCCAGCATTTT. The encoded protein is CASSQELLSGPQHF. The chain employs TRBV3-1 and TRBJ1-5; D is unclear. The V end was cut by 0 bases, the J end by 9 bases, with 12 bases between. Germline V gene lookup returns CDR1 LGHDT and CDR2 YNNKEL (reference sequence). CDR3 length: 14 residues. The complete variable domain, with remaining parts taken from reference TRBV3-1 and TRBJ1-5, reads DTAVSQTPKYLVTQMGNDKSIKCEQNLGHDTMYWYKQDSKKFLKIMFSYNNKELIINETVPNRFSPKSPDKAHLNLHINSLELGDSAVYFCASSQELLSGPQHFGDGTRLSIL.

In this sample, this clonotype turned up many times. The CDR3 sequence is CASSSRSSGNYNEQFF. CDR3 in DNA: TGTGCCAGCAGCTCACGCAGTAGCGGAAACTACAATGAGCAGTTCTTC. The gene calls are TRBV7-3 and TRBJ2-1; weak D call: TRBD2 (6 bases). The V gene's germline CDR1 is SGHTA and CDR2 FQGTGA. Trimming removed 4 bases from V and 3 bases from J, with 16 bases in between. This CDR3 region has 16 residues.

This clonotype was detected only a few times. The rearrangement uses TRBV12-3 or TRBV12-4 and TRBJ1-1; D not resolved. This CDR3 contains 14 residues. V lost 6 bases and J 4 bases, leaving 15 bases between the germline ends. This CDR3 reads CASSPLGVGTEAFF. The CDR3, as DNA: TGTGCCAGCAGCCCCCTGGGCGTCGGCACTGAAGCTTTCTTT.